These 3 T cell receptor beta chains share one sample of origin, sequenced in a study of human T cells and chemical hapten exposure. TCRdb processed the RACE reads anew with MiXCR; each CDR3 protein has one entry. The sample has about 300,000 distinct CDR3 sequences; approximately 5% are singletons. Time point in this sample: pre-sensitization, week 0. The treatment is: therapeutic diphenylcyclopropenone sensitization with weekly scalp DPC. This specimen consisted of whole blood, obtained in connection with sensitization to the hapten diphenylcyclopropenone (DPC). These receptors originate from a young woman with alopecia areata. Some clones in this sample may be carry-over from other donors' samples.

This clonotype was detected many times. The CDR3: CASSLGLQASSQETQYF. For the CDR3, the DNA is TGTGCCAGCAGCTTAGGCCTACAAGCCTCCTCCCAAGAGACCCAGTACTTC. V gene TRBV7-9 combines with J gene TRBJ2-5; D unclear. Germline V gene lookup returns CDR1 SEHNR and CDR2 FQNEAQ (reference sequence). The CDR3 runs 17 residues. V was shortened by 1 base and J by 1 base, with 16 bases between the two germline ends.

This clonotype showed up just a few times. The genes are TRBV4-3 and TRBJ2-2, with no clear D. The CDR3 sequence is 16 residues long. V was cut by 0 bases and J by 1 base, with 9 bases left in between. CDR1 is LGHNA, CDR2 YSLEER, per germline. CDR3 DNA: TGCGCCAGCAGCCAAGAGGAGTCTTGGAACACCGGGGAGCTGTTTTTT. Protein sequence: CASSQEESWNTGELFF.

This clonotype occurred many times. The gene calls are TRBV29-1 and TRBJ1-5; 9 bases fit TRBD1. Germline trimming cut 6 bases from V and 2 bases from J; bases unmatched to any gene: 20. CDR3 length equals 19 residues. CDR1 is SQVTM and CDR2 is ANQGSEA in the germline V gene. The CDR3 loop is CSVGCRDRAWMGGNQPQHF. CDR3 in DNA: TGCAGCGTGGGGTGCCGGGACAGGGCGTGGATGGGTGGCAATCAGCCCCAGCATTTT.